These T cell receptor beta chains were read from a single sample in a study of cytomegalovirus exposure and HLA in healthy donors. TCRdb keeps only in-frame clones here, not all; method: immunoSEQ multiplex PCR. Among some 120,000 clones listed, about 74% were seen once. Sequencing was done on a sample of PBMCs. The receptors were sampled from a woman aged 45-60 years in good health and CMV-seropositive. Each CDR3 is given with its conserved first and last residue. A D gene is named only where the DNA matches it firmly. Size is omitted from some rows. Given values are once, few, many or a class for expanded clones.

>TRBJ1-1|-|-|TRBV28
CASSLGHVEAFF
TGTGCCAGCAGTTTAGGACATGTTGAAGCTTTCTTT
>TRBJ1-1|-|-|TRBV6-6
CASSLQATTEAFF
TGTGCCAGCAGCCTCCAGGCGACCACTGAAGCTTTCTTT
>TRBJ2-5|-|-|TRBV2
CASRNRQVQETQYF
TGTGCCAGCAGGAATCGACAGGTACAAGAGACCCAGTACTTC
>TRBJ1-5|TRBD1|-|TRBV2
CASTRGQDQPQHF
TGTGCCAGCACCAGGGGGCAAGATCAGCCCCAGCATTTT
>TRBJ1-2|TRBD1|once|TRBV30
CAILRDRALVGYGYTF
TGTGCCATTCTCCGGGACAGAGCTCTGGTTGGCTATGGCTACACCTTC
>TRBJ1-5|-|-|TRBV7-2
CASSMTSQSNQPQHF
TGTGCCAGCAGCATGACAAGCCAGAGCAATCAGCCCCAGCATTTT
>TRBJ1-5|-|-|TRBV7-6
CASSAMSGSNQPQHF
TGTGCCAGCAGCGCGATGTCGGGAAGCAATCAGCCCCAGCATTTT
>TRBJ2-1|TRBD1|-|TRBV5-4
CASSLAGDRGRFF
TGTGCCAGCAGCTTGGCCGGGGACAGGGGGCGTTTCTTC
>TRBJ2-3|TRBD2|-|TRBV6-4
CASSELAGSTDTQYF
TGTGCCAGCAGTGAACTAGCGGGGTCTACAGATACGCAGTATTTT
>TRBJ1-2|-|-|TRBV4-3
CASSQVLGHYGYTF
TGCGCCAGCAGCCAAGTGTTGGGGCACTATGGCTACACCTTC
>TRBJ2-1|-|-|TRBV6-6
CATGGVGAYNEQFF
TGTGCCACAGGAGGGGTGGGCGCCTACAATGAGCAGTTCTTC
>TRBJ2-1|TRBD1|-|TRBV7-6
CASSLALQTGSHEQFF
TGTGCCAGCAGCTTAGCACTCCAGACAGGGTCCCATGAGCAGTTCTTC
>TRBJ2-1|-|-|TRBV28
CASSLVAGGYNEQFF
TGTGCCAGCAGTTTAGTAGCCGGGGGCTACAATGAGCAGTTCTTC
>TRBJ1-1|-|few|TRBV12-5
CASGLARGAFF
TGTGCTAGTGGTTTGGCGAGAGGAGCTTTCTTT
>TRBJ2-4|TRBD2|-|TRBV9
CASSVGPGGVNIQYF
TGTGCCAGCAGCGTAGGTCCGGGGGGGGTAAACATTCAGTACTTC
>TRBJ2-7|TRBD1|-|TRBV18
CASSPNTGVYEQYF
TGTGCCAGCTCACCAAACACAGGGGTCTACGAGCAGTACTTC
>TRBJ1-1|-|-|TRBV7-2
CASSRQPNTEAFF
TGTGCCAGCAGCCGACAGCCGAACACTGAAGCTTTCTTT
>TRBJ1-5|TRBD1|-|TRBV11-2
CASSSPGTVNQPQHF
TGTGCCAGCAGCTCCCCGGGGACAGTGAATCAGCCCCAGCATTTT
>TRBJ2-4|TRBD1|-|TRBV29-1
CSGTGGRLDIQYF
TGCAGCGGTACAGGGGGCCGTTTGGACATTCAGTACTTC
>TRBJ1-2|-|-|TRBV7-2
CASSSSRAGAGGYTF
TGTGCCAGCAGCTCCTCAAGGGCAGGGGCGGGTGGCTACACCTTC
>TRBJ2-7|-|few|TRBV6-1
CASSARTDTYEQYF
TGTGCCAGCAGTGCGCGGACAGACACCTACGAGCAGTACTTC
>TRBJ2-5|TRBD2|-|TRBV9
CASSVSGGALAETQYF
TGTGCCAGCAGCGTTAGCGGGGGGGCTTTGGCGGAGACCCAGTACTTC
>TRBJ2-7|-|-|TRBV9
CASSVGGEYEQYF
TGTGCCAGCAGCGTAGGAGGAGAGTACGAGCAGTACTTC
>TRBJ2-7|-|-|TRBV28
CASSSGRDSYEQYF
TGTGCCAGCAGTTCGGGCAGGGACTCCTACGAGCAGTACTTC
>TRBJ2-1|TRBD2|-|TRBV7-2
CASSSSGVVNEQFF
TGTGCCAGCAGTTCAAGCGGGGTAGTCAATGAGCAGTTCTTC
>TRBJ2-7|-|-|TRBV5-6
CASRSVGGAAYEQYF
TGTGCCAGCAGATCTGTGGGGGGGGCAGCCTACGAGCAGTACTTC
>TRBJ1-6|-|-|TRBV2
CASSEAAPQTYNSPLHF
TGTGCCAGCAGTGAAGCGGCCCCACAGACATATAATTCACCCCTCCACTTT
>TRBJ1-1|-|-|TRBV7-9
CASRPYRALNTEAFF
TGTGCCAGCAGACCCTACAGGGCTTTAAACACTGAAGCTTTCTTT
>TRBJ1-2|TRBD1|-|TRBV10-3
CAISESEGQGSNYGYTF
TGTGCCATCAGTGAGTCAGAGGGACAGGGGAGTAACTATGGCTACACCTTC
>TRBJ2-3|TRBD1|-|TRBV19
CASTLLGQNTDTQYF
TGTGCCAGTACCCTACTGGGACAGAACACAGATACGCAGTATTTT
>TRBJ1-5|TRBD1|few|TRBV27
CATPDRVVENQPQHF
TGTGCCACCCCAGACAGGGTGGTCGAAAATCAGCCCCAGCATTTT
>TRBJ2-1|-|few|TRBV5-4
CASSLDGGNEQFF
TGTGCCAGCAGCTTGGACGGGGGCAATGAGCAGTTCTTC
>TRBJ1-1|-|-|TRBV6-1
CASSRGGENTEAFF
TGTGCCAGCAGTCGGGGGGGGGAAAACACTGAAGCTTTCTTT
>TRBJ2-1|TRBD1|-|TRBV5-1
CASSRDSSYNEQFF
TGCGCCAGCAGCCGGGACAGTTCCTACAATGAGCAGTTCTTC
>TRBJ1-5|-|once|TRBV12-5
CASGLGGQRGPQHF
TGTGCTAGTGGTTTGGGGGGGCAGCGAGGGCCCCAGCATTTT
>TRBJ2-7|-|-|TRBV28
CASSRANEQYF
TGTGCCAGCTCCAGGGCCAACGAGCAGTACTTC
>TRBJ1-2|TRBD1|-|TRBV30
CAWSRGPGGYTF
TGTGCCTGGTCCAGGGGGCCGGGTGGCTACACCTTC
>TRBJ2-7|-|-|TRBV6-6
CASSYGGGIQGEQYF
TGTGCCAGCAGTTACGGTGGGGGGATCCAGGGCGAGCAGTACTTC
>TRBJ2-5|TRBD1|-|TRBV7-2
CASSLRPGTGSVATQYF
TGTGCCAGCAGCCTACGTCCCGGGACAGGGTCGGTGGCGACCCAGTACTTC
>TRBJ1-2|TRBD1|-|TRBV2
CASSEAGRTGSHYGYTF
TGTGCCAGCAGTGAAGCGGGCAGGACAGGGTCTCACTATGGCTACACCTTC
>TRBJ1-2|-|-|TRBV4-2
CASSPEGGRYYGYTF
TGTGCCAGCAGCCCTGAAGGGGGTCGCTACTATGGCTACACCTTC
>TRBJ2-3|TRBD2|-|TRBV9
CASSVRQRGTDTQYF
TGTGCCAGCAGCGTTAGGCAGCGGGGAACAGATACGCAGTATTTT
>TRBJ2-3|TRBD2|once|TRBV9
CASSVGPSGGTDTQYF
TGTGCCAGCAGCGTAGGTCCTAGCGGGGGAACAGATACGCAGTATTTT
>TRBJ2-1|-|-|TRBV7-2
CASSLQPTYLPPNEQFF
TGTGCCAGCAGCTTACAACCTACTTACCTCCCCCCCAATGAGCAGTTCTTC
>TRBJ1-2|TRBD1|-|TRBV5-1
CASSLGMGQRYGYTF
TGCGCCAGCAGCTTGGGAATGGGACAGCGCTATGGCTACACCTTC
>TRBJ1-5|TRBD1|-|TRBV6-1
CASTTTGTYQPQHF
TGTGCCAGCACTACGACAGGGACTTATCAGCCCCAGCATTTT
>TRBJ2-7|TRBD2|-|TRBV28
CASRRLAGANYEQYF
TGTGCCAGCAGGCGACTAGCGGGGGCCAACTACGAGCAGTACTTC
>TRBJ2-7|-|-|TRBV29-1
CSVESIRGYEQYF
TGCAGCGTTGAGAGTATCAGGGGCTACGAGCAGTACTTC
>TRBJ2-1|-|-|TRBV7-2
CASSLMGSYNEQFF
TGTGCCAGTAGCTTGATGGGGAGCTACAATGAGCAGTTCTTC
>TRBJ1-1|TRBD1|-|TRBV18
CASSPRTGKESGTEAFF
TGTGCCAGCTCACCCCGGACAGGGAAGGAATCAGGCACTGAAGCTTTCTTT
>TRBJ2-3|-|-|TRBV6-1
CASSVLLLVLLYF
TGTGCCAGCAGTGTCCTCTTACTAGTTCTGCTGTATTTT
>TRBJ2-7|-|-|TRBV7-2
CASSLVPDRYEQYF
TGTGCCAGCAGCTTGGTCCCTGACAGGTACGAGCAGTACTTC
>TRBJ1-2|-|-|TRBV30
CAWSTTRMGTF
TGTGCCTGGAGTACTACACGGATGGGTACCTTC